Below, 2 T cell receptor beta chains from the same sample are listed, as sequenced in a study of T cell clonotyping in hematopoietic cell transplantation. The repertoire was sequenced with immunoSEQ multiplex PCR; TCRdb's copy has only in-frame clones and lacks some. The sample holds nearly 20,000 clones, around four fifths seen once. Sequenced sample: peripheral blood mononuclear cells. The receptors come from a man between 60 and 75 years old in good health. Some clones in this sample may be carry-over from other donors' samples.

The rearrangement links TRBV6-6 to TRBJ1-3; D remains unclear. The CDR3 sequence is 14 residues long. In germline, CDR1 is MNHNY, CDR2 SVGAGI (reference sequence). V gave up 5 bases and J gave up 4 bases, with 12 bases separating them. The CDR3 loop is CASSPPGRGNTIYF. The CDR3 nucleotides read TGTGCCAGCAGTCCCCCCGGTAGAGGAAACACCATATATTTT.

V usage is TRBV2 and J usage is TRBJ2-5; a possible D gene is TRBD1 (5 bases). Trimming took off 8 bases at V and 7 bases at J, with 26 bases between the two ends. The CDR3 has 16 residues. The germline V gene has CDR1 SNHLY and CDR2 FYNNEI. CDR3 in DNA: TGTGCCAGCGAATATGATAGGGGTGCCCACCAAATGACCCAGTACTTC. Its translation is CASEYDRGAHQMTQYF.